These T cell receptor beta chains were read from a single sample in a study of blood T cell repertoires in COVID-19. Here immunoSEQ multiplex PCR was the method, and the copy in TCRdb shows in-frame clones only, minus some. The table shows approximately 380,000 clones, with 85% occurring only once. The sample taken for sequencing was peripheral blood. Receptor source: a woman aged 18-29 years with acute or convalescent COVID-19. The CDR3 runs from the conserved cysteine through the conserved F or W. D genes are given only for firm matches. Clone size is shown for a subset of rows, as once, few, many or a class of expanded clone.

>TRBJ1-2|TRBV29-1|NA|TRBD1
TGCAGCGTCGTTCCGGGGCAGGGGGCGCAAACCTTC
CSVVPGQGAQTF
>TRBJ1-1|TRBV11-2|NA|NA
TGTGCCAGCAGCCTATCTCAATGGGGGGGCATGAACACTGAAGCTTTCTTT
CASSLSQWGGMNTEAFF
>TRBJ2-7|TRBV19|NA|NA
TGTGCCAGTAGTATAGGAATGGGGCTTGAATTCTACGAGCAGTACTTC
CASSIGMGLEFYEQYF
>TRBJ2-2|TRBV15|once|TRBD2
TGTGCCACCAGCAGAGATCTTACTAAGCGGGAGGAAACCGGGGAGCTGTTTTTT
CATSRDLTKREETGELFF
>TRBJ1-5|TRBV5-6|NA|TRBD1
TGTGCCAGCAGCCGACAGGGCATGGTTCAGCCCCAGCATTTT
CASSRQGMVQPQHF
>TRBJ2-1|TRBV5-1|NA|TRBD2
TGCGCCAGCAGCCCTCTAGCGGGAGGTGGTAATGAGCAGTTCTTC
CASSPLAGGGNEQFF
>TRBJ2-3|TRBV9|NA|TRBD1
TGTGCCAGCAGCGTAGAGCTAGGGGGCGGGACAGATACGCAGTATTTT
CASSVELGGGTDTQYF
>TRBJ1-6|TRBV11-2|NA|NA
TGTGCCAGCAGCCTGGCGCAGGGAGGTGGTTCACCCCTCCACTTT
CASSLAQGGGSPLHF
>TRBJ2-5|TRBV11-2|NA|NA
TGTGCCAGCCGCGGGGTGACCCAGTACTTC
CASRGVTQYF
>TRBJ2-1|TRBV5-4|NA|TRBD2
TGTGCCAGCAGCTTGCCGGGACTAGCGGCGAGGTCTCCCTACAATGAGCAGTTCTTC
CASSLPGLAARSPYNEQFF
>TRBJ1-1|TRBV5-5|NA|NA
TGTGCCAGCAGCTTGCAGCCGGGTCGTACTGAAGCTTTCTTT
CASSLQPGRTEAFF
>TRBJ2-6|TRBV6-6|NA|NA
TGTGCCAGCAATCTAATGGTAAACCCTGGGGCCAACGTCCTGACTTTC
CASNLMVNPGANVLTF
>TRBJ1-2|TRBV6-5|NA|NA
TGTGCCAGCAGTTCGACAGGATTCTATGGCTACACCTTC
CASSSTGFYGYTF
>TRBJ2-1|TRBV29-1|once|TRBD2
TGCAGCGCCGTACTAGCGGGGGGTTTCGATGAGCAGTTCTTC
CSAVLAGGFDEQFF
>TRBJ1-3|TRBV2|NA|TRBD1
TGTGCCAGCGCCGGGGACAGCTCTGGAAACACCATATATTTT
CASAGDSSGNTIYF
>TRBJ2-7|TRBV19|NA|NA
TGTGCCACCACCGCGACAGGACTCTACGAGCAGTACTTC
CATTATGLYEQYF
>TRBJ1-2|TRBV21-1|NA|NA
TGTGCCAGCAGCAAAATATCCCCGAGGGCTAACTATGGCTACACCTTC
CASSKISPRANYGYTF
>TRBJ1-1|TRBV9|NA|TRBD1
TGTGCCAGCAGCGCAACAGGGGGCACTGAAGCTTTCTTT
CASSATGGTEAFF
>TRBJ2-7|TRBV12-1|NA|NA
TGTGCCAGCGGCTCACTCTTGCAGGGAGGGGCCTACGAGCAGTACTTC
CASGSLLQGGAYEQYF
>TRBJ2-4|TRBV18|NA|TRBD1
TGTGCCAGCTCACCGGACAGGGGCCCCGTTCAGTACTTC
CASSPDRGPVQYF
>TRBJ1-2|TRBV11-2|NA|TRBD1
TGTGCCAGCAGCTTAGGACAGGGGAGCTATGGCTACACCTTC
CASSLGQGSYGYTF
>TRBJ2-7|TRBV27|NA|NA
TGTGCCAGCAGTTTAATGGCAGGCGTGGCGTCCGAGCAGTACTTC
CASSLMAGVASEQYF
>TRBJ2-5|TRBV12-3/TRBV12-4|NA|TRBD1
TGTGCCAGCAGGCCCGGACAGGGAGAGACCCAGTACTTC
CASRPGQGETQYF
>TRBJ2-7|TRBV10-1|NA|NA
TGCGCCAGCAGTGAGTCGTCAGGAAACGAGCAGTACTTC
CASSESSGNEQYF
>TRBJ1-2|TRBV5-6|NA|NA
TGTGCCAGCAGCCCGACTAGCTATGGCTACACCTTC
CASSPTSYGYTF
>TRBJ1-1|TRBV4-1|NA|NA
TGCGCCAGCAGCCAACCCAACCACAGGGTCGAGGGAGCTTTCTTT
CASSQPNHRVEGAFF
>TRBJ2-2|TRBV27|NA|TRBD1
TGTGCCAGCAGTTTGTACACCGGGACAGCGAACACCGGGGAGCTGTTTTTT
CASSLYTGTANTGELFF
>TRBJ2-1|TRBV5-6|NA|TRBD2
TGTGCCAGCAGCCAGAGACTAGCGGGGGACTACAATGAGCAGTTCTTC
CASSQRLAGDYNEQFF
>TRBJ2-2|TRBV24-1|NA|TRBD1
TGTGCCACCAGTGATTTAGGGGGCGCCACCGGGGAGCTGTTTTTT
CATSDLGGATGELFF
>TRBJ2-5|TRBV5-8|NA|TRBD1
TGTGCCAGCGGCCGGGACAGGGAGTACCAAGAGACCCAGTACTTC
CASGRDREYQETQYF
>TRBJ1-1|TRBV11-2|once|NA
TGTGCCAGCAGCTTTTCAAGCCCGCCAATCGACACTGAAGCTTTCTTT
CASSFSSPPIDTEAFF